This is a list of T cell receptor beta chains from one sample in a study of cytomegalovirus exposure and HLA in healthy donors. Sequencing used immunoSEQ multiplex PCR; TCRdb keeps in-frame clones, though not all of them. Of under 150,000 clones listed, around four fifths were seen once; the top ten hold under 7%. Sequencing was carried out using PBMCs. The receptors stem from a woman in her 40s in good health and CMV-seropositive. CDR3s include the opening cysteine and the closing phenylalanine or tryptophan. D genes are given only for firm matches. Expanded clones are given a class, and other clones once, few, many or no size at all.

V	J	D	size	length	CDR3	DNA
TRBV9	TRBJ1-2	NA	NA	12	CASSVSGEGYTF	TGTGCCAGCAGCGTATCAGGGGAAGGCTACACCTTC
TRBV5-1	TRBJ2-1	TRBD2	NA	16	CASSSLGGGSYNEQFF	TGCGCCAGCAGTTCGTTGGGCGGGGGCTCCTACAATGAGCAGTTCTTC
TRBV12-5	TRBJ1-2	NA	NA	13	CASVKGLHYGYTF	TGTGCTAGTGTAAAGGGACTGCACTATGGCTACACCTTC
TRBV5-6	TRBJ2-2	TRBD2	NA	17	CASSGTSGTSNTGELFF	TGTGCCAGCAGCGGAACTAGTGGGACTAGCAACACCGGGGAGCTGTTTTTT
TRBV4-3	TRBJ1-6	TRBD1	few	14	CASSHPDRVSPLHF	TGCGCCAGCAGCCACCCGGACAGGGTTTCACCCCTCCACTTT
TRBV28	TRBJ1-4	NA	NA	14	CASTLRGTNEKLFF	TGTGCCAGCACTCTGCGGGGTACTAATGAAAAACTGTTTTTT
TRBV2	TRBJ2-1	TRBD2	NA	18	CASSSRGGAPSSYNEQFF	TGTGCCAGCAGCTCTCGGGGGGGGGCTCCGAGCTCCTACAATGAGCAGTTCTTC
TRBV2	TRBJ1-1	NA	once	13	CASRTAMNTEAFF	TGTGCCAGCAGAACAGCTATGAACACTGAAGCTTTCTTT
TRBV2	TRBJ2-1	NA	NA	13	CASSEAEGAEQFF	TGTGCCAGCAGTGAAGCGGAGGGAGCTGAGCAGTTCTTC
TRBV18	TRBJ2-1	NA	NA	13	CASSREEGREQFF	TGTGCCAGCTCACGAGAAGAGGGTCGAGAGCAGTTCTTC
TRBV5-6	TRBJ2-7	TRBD2	once	15	CASSLETSGTYEQYF	TGTGCCAGCAGCTTGGAGACTAGCGGAACCTACGAGCAGTACTTC
TRBV9	TRBJ2-3	TRBD2	NA	15	CASSVVAGGTDTQYF	TGTGCCAGCAGCGTAGTAGCGGGAGGGACAGATACGCAGTATTTT
TRBV10-3	TRBJ1-5	TRBD1	NA	15	CAISESGTANQPQHF	TGTGCCATCAGTGAGTCCGGGACAGCGAATCAGCCCCAGCATTTT
TRBV14	TRBJ2-1	NA	NA	16	CASSSSLPSSYNEQFF	TGTGCCAGCAGCTCTTCTCTACCGAGCTCCTACAATGAGCAGTTCTTC
TRBV28	TRBJ2-7	TRBD2	once	14	CASRTGTSGYEQYF	TGTGCCAGCAGAACGGGGACTAGCGGCTACGAGCAGTACTTC
TRBV5-4	TRBJ2-3	TRBD2	NA	17	CASSLAISGSVTDTQYF	TGTGCCAGCAGCTTGGCCATTAGCGGGAGTGTGACAGATACGCAGTATTTT
TRBV19	TRBJ2-3	TRBD2	NA	14	CASKGLATTDTQYF	TGTGCCAGTAAGGGACTAGCGACCACAGATACGCAGTATTTT
TRBV7-9	TRBJ1-2	NA	NA	11	CASTVGGGYTF	TGTGCCAGCACAGTAGGGGGAGGCTACACCTTC
TRBV7-2	TRBJ2-5	TRBD1	NA	13	CASGGQRKETQYF	TGTGCCAGCGGGGGACAGCGGAAGGAGACCCAGTACTTC
TRBV6-1	TRBJ2-1	TRBD2	NA	17	CASSEAFLSGGYNEQFF	TGTGCCAGCAGTGAAGCCTTCCTTAGCGGGGGGTACAATGAGCAGTTCTTC
TRBV4-1	TRBJ2-5	TRBD1	NA	16	CASSHLGTGKQETQYF	TGCGCCAGCAGCCACCTCGGGACAGGGAAACAAGAGACCCAGTACTTC
TRBV19	TRBJ1-1	NA	NA	14	CASSPTGRDTEAFF	TGTGCCAGTAGTCCTACAGGGAGGGACACTGAAGCTTTCTTT